This TCR beta chain was observed in a study of blood T cell repertoires in COVID-19. On the study more broadly: T cells, B-cell-depleted T cells, or PBMCs provided the cDNA or gDNA that served as material.

Measured with immunoSEQ multiplex PCR; TCRdb has only the in-frame clones, and not every one. The repertoire includes around 400,000 clones, around 86% of them detected once, and roughly 5.1% sits in the top ten. The ends lost 9 bases at V and 5 bases at J; junction bases unmatched: 14. Germline lookup yields CDR1 LNHDA and CDR2 SQIVND (reference sequence). The CDR3 consists of 15 residues. This chain uses TRBV19 with TRBJ1-2; TRBD1 agrees at 8 bases. Sequencing was carried out using PBMCs or T cells enriched from blood (not recorded which). The receptor was derived from a woman in her 50s who had recovered from COVID-19. This CDR3 reads CASTETLTGEYGYTF. The CDR3 coding sequence is TGTGCCAGCACTGAGACCCTGACAGGGGAGTATGGCTACACCTTC.